The present T cell receptor (beta chain) was sequenced within a study of blood T cell repertoires in COVID-19. At the level of the study: COVID-19 samples collected from the United States, Italy and Spain covered acute and convalescent phases. From T cells, B-cell-depleted T cells, or PBMCs came the material, which was cDNA or gDNA.

As processed by the authors: Amplification from reference gene primers served as the basis for estimated nucleated cell counts. Repertoires were generated with immunoSEQ multiplex PCR, while TCRdb's copy carries only in-frame clones and drops some. The V and J calls and clone size come from that table; D and trimming were worked out from the DNA. Of about 280,000 clones listed, over 75% are singletons. The CDR3 consists of 12 residues. The V gene lost 5 bases and the J gene lost 4 bases, with 8 bases spanning the gap. This clonotype originated in a man younger than 35 with active or convalescent COVID-19. This chain joins TRBV12-3 or TRBV12-4 and TRBJ1-1, with D uncertain. The sequencing sample was made of peripheral blood. The CDR3, as DNA: TGTGCCAGCAGTCCACAGATCACTGAAGCTTTCTTT. The encoded protein is CASSPQITEAFF.